This T cell receptor beta chain was found in a study of CD8+CD57+ T cells in acquired aplastic anemia. Study-wide background: Roughly 3.2 ug was the average amount of DNA from sorted CD4+ and CD8+ cells.

Study-wide findings and caveats: Almost 30 sequences, all CD8+ CDR3, were shared between patients and controls. No significant patient-versus-control difference appeared in CD8+ Simpson's diversity.

This CDR3 has 15 amino acids. The germline gives CDR1 SGHRS, CDR2 YFSETQ. Trimming took off 2 bases at V and 7 bases at J, with 18 bases between the two ends. Remarks on this clonotype: Its target is not known.

Using genomic DNA as the template, TCR beta VDJ and CDR3 profiling was carried out. TCRdb reprocessed the reads via MiXCR and lists one record per CDR3 protein. The data show 150,000 to 200,000 distinct CDR3 sequences, 64% seen once. The V and J genes are TRBV5-1 and TRBJ1-2, with D possibly being TRBD1 (6 bases). What was sequenced was sorted CD4+, CD8+, or CD8+CD57+ T cells (not recorded which) from PBMCs. This TCR was recovered from a human donor with severe aplastic anemia or a healthy control (not recorded which). The DNA for the CDR3 is TGCGCCAGCAGCTTTGGGGACACCTGGGAACGTGGCTACACCTTC. It specifies CASSFGDTWERGYTF.